This TCR beta chain derives from a study of blood T cell repertoires in COVID-19. Overall study context: PBMCs, B-cell-depleted T cells, or T cells were the source of the cDNA or gDNA that made up the material.

As handled by the study authors: Amplification from reference gene primers served as the basis for estimated nucleated cell counts. Method: immunoSEQ multiplex PCR; TCRdb's copy keeps in-frame clones and lacks some. D and trimming come from the DNA, and the V and J calls and clone size come from that table. This table holds hundreds of thousands of clones, 70% to 85% found once. This CDR3 spans 15 amino acids. The origin of this receptor is a woman aged 80 or older with acute or convalescent COVID-19. Material for sequencing was peripheral blood. This rearrangement joins TRBV21-1 to TRBJ2-6; no DNA check was done on the table's D call, TRBD1. TRBV21-1 is a documented pseudogene. For the CDR3, the DNA is TGTGCCAAAGGACAGCCCTTCTCTGGGGCCAACGTCCTGACTTTC. The encoded protein is CAKGQPFSGANVLTF.